This T cell receptor beta chain was captured by sequencing in a study of cytomegalovirus exposure and HLA in healthy donors. Researchers ran the PCR with 60 Vbeta and 13 Jbeta primers. This table comes from immunoSEQ multiplex PCR, and its TCRdb copy is limited to in-frame clones, with some not included. The table records some 150,000 clones, approximately 80% of them present only once. This CDR3 contains 15 residues. Germline CDR1 and CDR2: KGHSH and LQKENI. Trimming shortened V by 2 bases and J by 4 bases, and 14 bases separated the two germline ends. The origin of this receptor is a woman aged 30 to 39 in good health and CMV-seropositive. The chain couples TRBV18 to TRBJ1-2; D is unclear. The specimen sequenced was PBMCs. The chain's CDR3 is CASSPGGKGTYGYTF. As DNA, the CDR3 is TGTGCCAGCTCACCAGGAGGGAAGGGTACCTATGGCTACACCTTC. The whole variable domain, remainder taken from reference TRBV18 and TRBJ1-2, is NAGVMQNPRHLVRRRGQEARLRCSPMKGHSHVYWYRQLPEEGLKFMVYLQKENIIDESGMPKERFSAEFPKEGPSILRIQQVVRGDSAAYFCASSPGGKGTYGYTFGSGTRLTVV.